This paragraph covers one T cell receptor beta chain sequence. What this receptor recognizes is not known. No base-level quality is on record; no much larger clone is a single base apart. The sample belongs to a study of blood T cells in healthy people across ages (dated by TCRdb to between 2014 and 2017). For context, the study as a whole: In model experiments, roughly one uniquely barcoded TCR beta cDNA molecule per two T cells was captured by template switching. Four age groups were formed from the donors: young (average approximately 15 years), middle-aged (just under 40), aged (roughly 56) and long-lived (more than 75). To avoid experimental bias, donors of different ages were spread randomly across the sequencing lanes. The study analyzed two additional independent replicas of 1 million unique cDNA reads from the same blood draw for two donors, one aged 18 to 29 and one aged 80 or older. Age-related changes in TCR beta repertoire diversity were measured in the study by deep sequencing normalized with unique cDNA molecular identifiers. What the research found in general, with its limitations: Estimates of total diversity based on one million sequenced T cells were considered lower bounds and underestimates. Because donor CMV infection status was unknown, age-related changes in expanded clonotypes were potentially confounded. Observed TCR beta diversity per million T cells fell roughly linearly with age, and a significant reduction was already apparent by age about 38. Compared with the aged group, the long-lived group had more naive CD4+ T cells, fewer expanded clones and increased TCR diversity, a pattern suggesting age selection. Conclusive comparison of naive and antigen-experienced compartments was prevented by the profiling of bulk unsorted PBMCs. Observed TCR beta diversity correlated strongly with the percentage of naive T cells measured by flow cytometry.

The donors were roughly 40 Caucasian individuals from Russia, aged 6 to 90 years, who were systemically healthy. Each donor gave approximately 9.3 milliliters of peripheral blood, collected into EDTA-treated Vacutainer tubes. Ficoll-Paque density-gradient centrifugation was used to isolate PBMCs, with at least 7 million obtained per sample. Trizol reagent was used to extract total RNA from PBMCs, with at least 6 micrograms per sample. For every donor, flow cytometry on a PBMC aliquot measured the percentage of naive CD45RAhigh/CD27high T cells. The CDR3 spans 14 residues, from the cysteine through the phenylalanine. Only the CDR3 portion is preserved as DNA: 42 bases, with reading frame beginning at the first base. V lost 4 bases and J lost 8 bases; the stretch between them is 18 bases long. From the germline V gene (reference sequence), CDR1 is SGHNT and CDR2 is YYREEE. The protocol used for the library was 5' RACE. These reads were obtained on an Illumina HiSeq 2500. A second PCR of about 7 to 12 cycles was performed with a sample-barcoded 5' primer and a J-beta primer mix. A unique molecular identifier was introduced onto each TCR beta cDNA molecule by a template-switch 5' adaptor carrying 12 random nucleotides. At least 3 million CDR3-containing paired-end reads were obtained from each sample. First-strand cDNA was synthesized from all RNA with the Mint cDNA synthesis kit, primed by a TRBC-specific oligonucleotide. All cDNA was treated with uracil-DNA glycosylase and then went through a first 18-cycle PCR with the universal primers M1SS and BC2_uni_R. The authors' pipeline ran thus. For normalization, 1 million high-quality reads were randomly selected from each sample, with every read carrying a distinct molecular identifier. Reads with shared molecular identifiers were discarded instead of being binned into consensus sequences. CDR3 identification, clonotype clustering and error correction used MiTCR with a Q25 quality threshold and the strictest error-elimination algorithm. Lower-bound total TCR beta diversity was estimated with a nonparametric unseen species model using Euler transformation. In TCRdb, the public reads were trimmed at Q25 with fastp and aligned with MiXCR, with productive beta chains retained. Rows are unified per CDR3 protein, each entry keeping the most common DNA and genes. The V and J calls were determined by TCRdb, not by the authors. For this sample there are 1.5 million to 2 million distinct CDR3 sequences; around 48% appear just once. 2.1% of the sample rests with the top ten.

This receptor chain uses TRBV5-4 and TRBJ1-2; TRBD1 is perhaps the D gene, given 6 matching bases. The receptor was isolated from a woman aged 40 to 55 in good health. Sequenced sample: blood. The bases read TGTGCCAGCAGCACACAGATCAGGGGTTGGGGCTACACCTTC. Translated, it gives CASSTQIRGWGYTF. Full variable domain (CDR3 extended with the reference TRBV5-4 and TRBJ1-2 proteins): ETGVTQSPTHLIKTRGQQVTLRCSSQSGHNTVSWYQQALGQGPQFIFQYYREEENGRGNFPPRFSGLQFPNYSSELNVNALELDDSALYLCASSTQIRGWGYTFGSGTRLTVV.